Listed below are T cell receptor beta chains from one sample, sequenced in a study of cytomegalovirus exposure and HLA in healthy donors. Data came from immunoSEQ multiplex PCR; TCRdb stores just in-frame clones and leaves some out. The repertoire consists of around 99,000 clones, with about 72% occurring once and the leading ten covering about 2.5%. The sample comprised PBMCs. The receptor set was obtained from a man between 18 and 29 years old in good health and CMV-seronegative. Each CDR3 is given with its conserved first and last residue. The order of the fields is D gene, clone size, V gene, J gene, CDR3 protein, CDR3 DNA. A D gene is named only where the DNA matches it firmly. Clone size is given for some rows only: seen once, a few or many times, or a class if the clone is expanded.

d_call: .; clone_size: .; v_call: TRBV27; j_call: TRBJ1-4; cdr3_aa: CASSLAATNEKLFF; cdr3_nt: TGTGCCAGCAGTTTAGCAGCAACTAATGAAAAACTGTTTTTT
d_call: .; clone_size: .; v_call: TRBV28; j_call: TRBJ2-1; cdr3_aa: CASSFYGGNEQFF; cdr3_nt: TGTGCCAGCAGTTTCTACGGGGGTAATGAGCAGTTCTTC
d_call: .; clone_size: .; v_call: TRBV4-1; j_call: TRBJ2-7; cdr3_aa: CASSQTRGYEQYF; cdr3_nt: TGCGCCAGCAGCCAAACCAGGGGTTACGAGCAGTACTTC
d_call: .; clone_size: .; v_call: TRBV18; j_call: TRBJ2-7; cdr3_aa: CASSPSRGVGYEQYF; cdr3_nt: TGTGCCAGCTCACCGTCGCGCGGAGTAGGCTACGAGCAGTACTTC
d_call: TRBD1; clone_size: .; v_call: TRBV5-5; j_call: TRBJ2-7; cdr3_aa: CASSAPGQGAREQYF; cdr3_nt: TGTGCCAGCAGCGCCCCGGGACAGGGGGCGAGGGAGCAGTACTTC
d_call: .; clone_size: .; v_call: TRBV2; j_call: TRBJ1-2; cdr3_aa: CASRRQVGNYGYPF; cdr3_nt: TGTGCCAGCAGACGACAGGTGGGGAACTATGGCTACCCCTTC
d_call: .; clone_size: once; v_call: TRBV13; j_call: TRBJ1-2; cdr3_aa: CASSPRAGGNYGYTF; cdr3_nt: TGTGCCAGCAGCCCCAGGGCGGGGGGGAACTATGGCTACACCTTC
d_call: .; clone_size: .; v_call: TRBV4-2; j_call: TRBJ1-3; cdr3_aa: CASSQDTPDQGSGNTIYF; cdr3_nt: TGTGCCAGCAGCCAAGACACCCCCGATCAGGGCTCCGGAAACACCATATATTTT
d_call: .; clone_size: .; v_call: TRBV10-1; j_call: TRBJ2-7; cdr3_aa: CASSESGPYEQYF; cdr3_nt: TGCGCCAGCAGTGAGTCTGGGCCCTACGAGCAGTACTTC
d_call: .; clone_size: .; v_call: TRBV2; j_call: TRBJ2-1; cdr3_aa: CASSLIRVGVGHNEQFF; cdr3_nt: TGTGCCAGCAGTTTGATCAGGGTTGGGGTTGGGCACAATGAGCAGTTCTTC
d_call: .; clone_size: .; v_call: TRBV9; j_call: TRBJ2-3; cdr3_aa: CASSVVDNTQYF; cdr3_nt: TGTGCCAGCAGCGTAGTAGATAATACGCAGTATTTT
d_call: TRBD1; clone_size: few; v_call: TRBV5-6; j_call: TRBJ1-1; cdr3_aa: CASSLALSGQGWNTEAFF; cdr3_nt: TGTGCCAGCAGCTTGGCCCTATCGGGACAGGGGTGGAACACTGAAGCTTTCTTT
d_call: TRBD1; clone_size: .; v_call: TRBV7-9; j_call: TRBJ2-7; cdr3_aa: CASSLAASTGGHEQYF; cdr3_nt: TGTGCCAGCAGCTTAGCGGCCTCGACAGGGGGCCACGAGCAGTACTTC
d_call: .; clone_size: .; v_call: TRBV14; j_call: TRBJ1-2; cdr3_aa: CASSHSGPGGYTF; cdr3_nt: TGTGCCAGCAGCCACTCAGGTCCGGGGGGCTACACCTTC
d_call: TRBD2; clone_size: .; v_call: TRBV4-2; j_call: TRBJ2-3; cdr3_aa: CASSQAFKASGAPNTDTQYF; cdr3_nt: TGTGCCAGCAGCCAAGCTTTTAAGGCTAGCGGGGCCCCGAACACAGATACGCAGTATTTT
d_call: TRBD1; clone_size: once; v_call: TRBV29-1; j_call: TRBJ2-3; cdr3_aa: CSVGDSTLDTQYF; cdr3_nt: TGCAGCGTTGGGGACAGTACCTTGGATACGCAGTATTTT
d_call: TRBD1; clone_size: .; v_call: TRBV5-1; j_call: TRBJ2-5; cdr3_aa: CASSSPGGIETQYF; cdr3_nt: TGCGCCAGCAGCTCACCAGGGGGCATTGAGACCCAGTACTTC
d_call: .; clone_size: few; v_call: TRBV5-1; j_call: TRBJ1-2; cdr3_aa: CASSFETAYGYTF; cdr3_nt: TGCGCCAGCAGCTTCGAGACAGCCTATGGCTACACCTTC
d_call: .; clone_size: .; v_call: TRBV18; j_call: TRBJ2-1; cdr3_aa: CASSPETGSYNEQFF; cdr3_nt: TGTGCCAGCTCACCAGAGACGGGGTCCTACAATGAGCAGTTCTTC
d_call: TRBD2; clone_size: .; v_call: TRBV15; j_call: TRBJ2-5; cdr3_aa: CATSRDPGGGETQYF; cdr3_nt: TGTGCCACCAGCAGGGACCCCGGGGGGGGAGAGACCCAGTACTTC
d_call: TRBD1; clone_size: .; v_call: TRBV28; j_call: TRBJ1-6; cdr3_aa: CASSLPDQGAYNSPLHF; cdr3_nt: TGTGCCAGCAGTCTCCCGGACCAGGGGGCCTATAATTCACCCCTCCACTTT
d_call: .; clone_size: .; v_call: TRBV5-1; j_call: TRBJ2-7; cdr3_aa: CASSPLTRDEQYF; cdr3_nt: TGCGCCAGCAGCCCCTTGACCAGGGACGAGCAGTACTTC
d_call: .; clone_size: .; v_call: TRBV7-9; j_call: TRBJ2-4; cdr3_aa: CASSLQGGFSKNIQYF; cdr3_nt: TGTGCCAGCAGCTTACAAGGGGGTTTTAGCAAAAACATTCAGTACTTC
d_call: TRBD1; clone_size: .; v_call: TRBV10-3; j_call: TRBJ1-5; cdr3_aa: CATTGGLNQPQHF; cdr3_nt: TGTGCCACGACAGGGGGCTTGAATCAGCCCCAGCATTTT
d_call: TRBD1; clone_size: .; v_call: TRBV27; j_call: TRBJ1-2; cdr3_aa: CASGIQGSGYTF; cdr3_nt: TGTGCCAGCGGAATACAGGGGTCTGGCTACACCTTC
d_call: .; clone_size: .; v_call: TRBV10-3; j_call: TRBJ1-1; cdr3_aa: CAIRAGGGEAFF; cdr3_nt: TGTGCCATCAGGGCCGGGGGGGGTGAAGCTTTCTTT
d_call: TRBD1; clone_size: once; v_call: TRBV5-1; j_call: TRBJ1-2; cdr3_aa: CASSLDGKPGQLYGYTF; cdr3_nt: TGCGCCAGCAGCTTGGATGGAAAACCGGGACAGCTATATGGCTACACCTTC
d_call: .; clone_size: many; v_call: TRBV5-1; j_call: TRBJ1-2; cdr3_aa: CASSSLTDSYGYTF; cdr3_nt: TGCGCCAGCAGCTCCCTGACAGACTCCTATGGCTACACCTTC